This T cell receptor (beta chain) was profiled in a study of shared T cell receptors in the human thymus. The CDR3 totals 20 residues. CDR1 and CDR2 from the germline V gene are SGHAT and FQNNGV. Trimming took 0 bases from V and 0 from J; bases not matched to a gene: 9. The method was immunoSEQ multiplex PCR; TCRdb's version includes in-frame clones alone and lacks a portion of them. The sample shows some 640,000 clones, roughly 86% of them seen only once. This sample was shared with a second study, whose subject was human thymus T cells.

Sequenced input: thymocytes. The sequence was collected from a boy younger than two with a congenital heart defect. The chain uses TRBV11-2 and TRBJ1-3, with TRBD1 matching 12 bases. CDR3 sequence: CASSLDRRDRGLISGNTIYF. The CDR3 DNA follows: TGTGCCAGCAGCTTAGATCGACGGGACAGGGGGCTAATCTCTGGAAACACCATATATTTT. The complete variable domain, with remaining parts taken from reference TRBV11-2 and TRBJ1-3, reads EAGVAQSPRYKIIEKRQSVAFWCNPISGHATLYWYQQILGQGPKLLIQFQNNGVVDDSQLPKDRFSAERLKGVDSTLKIQPAKLEDSAVYLCASSLDRRDRGLISGNTIYFGEGSWLTVV.